This T cell receptor beta chain is drawn from a study of neurological immune-mediated disorders. CDR1 and CDR2 from the germline V gene are SGHTA and FQGTGA. The CDR3 sequence is 11 residues long. The V and J ends lost 2 bases and 10 bases respectively, with 6 bases between them. MiXCR, run by TCRdb on the 5' RACE reads, gives a single entry per CDR3 protein. The sample has roughly 48,000 distinct CDR3 sequences, roughly a quarter seen once; the top ten hold roughly 25%. The TCR originated in a woman aged 70-85 years in good health. The chain employs TRBV7-3 and TRBJ2-1, with D possibly matching TRBD2 (6 bases). The sequenced sample consisted of PBMCs. The CDR3 reads CASSLAGEQFF. The CDR3 region has the DNA TGTGCCAGCAGCTTAGCGGGGGAGCAGTTCTTC.